Reported below is one T cell receptor beta chain. What this receptor recognizes is not known. No base-level quality is on record; no much larger clone is a single base apart. Inclusive of the bounding cysteine and phenylalanine, the CDR3 is 15 residues long. Of all the DNA, just the CDR3 is kept, 45 bases in frame from base 1. Here V drops 1 base and J drops 9 bases, and the junction holds 6 bases not matched to any gene. The germline V gene yields SGHTA for CDR1 and FQGNSA for CDR2. Library construction relied on the immunoSEQ multiplex PCR assay. For most patients, genomic DNA was isolated with the Qiagen DNeasy Blood and Tissue Kit and shipped frozen to Adaptive Biotechnologies for TCR sequencing. Adaptive Biotechnologies carried out high-throughput TCR-beta CDR3 sequencing of genomic DNA for most patients. The authors processed their data as follows. Adaptive's ImmunoSEQ software supplied the TCR sequencing data for around 17 patients, while MiXCR and VDJtools were used to process a few other patients. CD4 versus CD8 sorting errors were corrected by removing sequences found in both subsets at a frequency ratio below 5:1. Because the origin of CDR3 nucleotide sequences shared between donor and recipient could not be assigned, those sequences were removed. At least 2-fold expansion over unstimulated cells and a minimum CFSE-low frequency of 0.002% (template counts) or 0.001% (read counts) were required for clones to be classified as alloreactive. Clones were considered mappable if detected in sequenced pre-transplant spleen, lymph node, or MLR CFSE-low populations of the donor or recipient. Cumulative frequency of alloreactive clones was calculated as a percentage of all sequences weighted by copy number. TCRdb took this table from immuneACCESS and kept in-frame rearrangements with V and J called. Such tables lack part of the clones; where checked against another copy, unresolved V genes explain under half of the gap, and the rest is unexplained. V and J calls and clone size are copied from that table; D and trimming were computed from the DNA. The sample table contains 96,000 or so clones; only one count was recorded for about 94% of them. In total, the top ten clones hold roughly 0.17% of the sample.

This specimen belongs to a study of graft-versus-host responses after intestinal transplantation (dated by TCRdb to the early 2020s). A note on the overall study: Multivisceral, liver-intestinal, or isolated intestinal transplants were received by the recipients. To identify alloreactive clones, pre-transplant mixed lymphocyte reaction products were sequenced and then compared with unstimulated pre-transplant donor and recipient T cells. Instead of going to the commercial service, samples from a few later patients were sequenced in-house on an Illumina MiSeq and processed with MiXCR. A peak of at least 4% donor T cells among recipient peripheral blood mononuclear cells was the definition used for donor T cell macrochimerism. All recipients received anti-thymocyte globulin induction followed by maintenance tacrolimus and steroids for roughly three years. Of the roughly 24 intestinal transplant recipients enrolled in the cohort, one of whom was a retransplant, a few patients without pretransplant specimens were excluded. Graft-versus-host and host-versus-graft alloreactive T cell clones were tracked in the graft, circulation and bone marrow after intestinal transplantation using bulk TCR-beta CDR3 sequencing.

The time point label, read with the paper, signifies: cells obtained before transplantation from donor or recipient. CD3+CD4+ and CD3+CD8+ populations were FACS-sorted from unstimulated pre-transplant donor and recipient cells taken from spleen or lymph nodes. Results the study describes overall, beyond this receptor: Conclusions were limited by the relatively low number and heterogeneity of intestinal transplant patients. Peak levels of circulating GvH clones were associated with declines in HvG clones early after transplant. GvH clones were detected in recipient bone marrow, and some of these GvH clones were observed earlier in ileal mucosa or blood, consistent with an intestinal mucosal origin. Patients with donor T cell macrochimerism had high GvH to HvG T cell clonal ratios in their allografts.

The sample was unstimulated CD4+ T cells sorted from spleen or lymph node cells, taken before intestinal transplant. This chain is built from TRBV7-2 and TRBJ1-6; 7 bases in the junction line up with TRBD1. The TCR originated in a human donor who received an intestinal transplant. The nucleotide sequence is given as TGTGCCAGCAGCTTAGGTAGTCAGGGGGGTTCACCCCTCCACTTT. It specifies CASSLGSQGGSPLHF.